Listed below are T cell receptor beta chains from one sample, sequenced in a study of cytomegalovirus exposure and HLA in healthy donors. Produced via immunoSEQ multiplex PCR; TCRdb's table is partial and in-frame only. The repertoire holds 150,000 to 200,000 clones, with approximately 84% as singletons. Sequencing was done on a sample of PBMCs. These receptor sequences come from a man in his late teens or twenties in good health and CMV-seronegative. The CDR3 runs from the conserved cysteine through the conserved F or W. A D gene is named only where the DNA matches it firmly. Not all rows give a size; the values are once, few, many and, for expanded clones, a class.

J gene | clone size | D gene | V gene | CDR3 protein | CDR3 DNA
TRBJ2-1 | . | . | TRBV7-2 | CASSPLHEQFF | TGTGCCAGCAGCCCTCTCCATGAGCAGTTCTTC
TRBJ1-4 | . | . | TRBV15 | CATSHGTSYEKLFF | TGTGCCACCAGCCACGGGACATCATATGAAAAACTGTTTTTT
TRBJ1-1 | . | . | TRBV6-5 | CASQSWNRDTGAFF | TGTGCCAGCCAATCGTGGAACAGGGACACTGGAGCTTTCTTT
TRBJ2-1 | few | TRBD2 | TRBV11-3 | CASSLGLAVNNEQFF | TGTGCCAGCAGCTTAGGTCTAGCGGTGAACAATGAGCAGTTCTTC
TRBJ2-1 | once | TRBD2 | TRBV29-1 | CSVDGTSGVLEQFF | TGCAGCGTAGACGGGACTAGCGGGGTCCTTGAGCAGTTCTTC
TRBJ2-7 | . | TRBD2 | TRBV7-9 | CASSLGGSGYEQYF | TGTGCCAGCAGCTTAGGCGGGAGCGGCTACGAGCAGTACTTC
TRBJ2-1 | . | . | TRBV5-8 | CATPPGQPFYNEQFF | TGTGCCACCCCTCCCGGACAGCCGTTTTACAATGAGCAGTTCTTC
TRBJ1-1 | . | . | TRBV5-6 | CASSPAGGVAEAFF | TGTGCCAGCAGTCCGGCGGGGGGTGTCGCTGAAGCTTTCTTT
TRBJ2-4 | . | . | TRBV13 | CASSFFRGNIQYF | TGTGCCAGCAGCTTTTTCCGCGGGAACATTCAGTACTTC
TRBJ2-7 | . | . | TRBV27 | CASSSTLYEQYF | TGTGCCAGCAGTTCGACTCTCTACGAGCAGTACTTC
TRBJ2-7 | once | . | TRBV7-9 | CASSSTYYEQYF | TGTGCCAGCAGCTCAACCTACTACGAGCAGTACTTC
TRBJ1-2 | . | . | TRBV18 | CASSNNKARTVYGYTF | TGTGCCAGCTCAAATAACAAAGCGAGGACAGTCTATGGCTACACCTTC
TRBJ2-7 | . | TRBD1 | TRBV10-3 | CAISADRYGEQYF | TGTGCCATCAGTGCGGACAGGTATGGCGAGCAGTACTTC
TRBJ2-1 | . | . | TRBV7-8 | CASSLREGTNEQFF | TGTGCCAGCAGCTTAAGGGAGGGGACAAATGAGCAGTTCTTC
TRBJ2-5 | . | . | TRBV28 | CASSPVAFQETQYF | TGTGCCAGCAGTCCTGTAGCGTTCCAAGAGACCCAGTACTTC
TRBJ2-7 | . | TRBD2 | TRBV5-4 | CASSLEYGTSGSYEQYF | TGTGCCAGCAGCTTGGAATACGGGACTAGCGGCTCCTACGAGCAGTACTTC
TRBJ1-6 | . | TRBD1 | TRBV27 | CASSLRGTGRSPLHF | TGTGCCAGCAGTTTACGGGGGACAGGGCGGTCACCCCTCCACTTT
TRBJ2-3 | . | . | TRBV19 | CASLGQRTDTQYF | TGTGCCAGCTTAGGACAGCGGACAGATACGCAGTATTTT
TRBJ2-7 | few | TRBD2 | TRBV10-3 | CAIALAGPYEQYF | TGTGCCATCGCGCTAGCGGGACCGTACGAGCAGTACTTC